A selection of T cell receptor beta chains follows, all from one sample in a study of T cells in Graves' hyperthyroidism and ophthalmopathy. A single record per CDR3 protein comes from TCRdb applying MiXCR to the multiplex PCR reads. The data hold around 350,000 distinct CDR3 sequences, with about a fifth observed a single time. Sequenced sample: blood. Receptors originate from a woman aged 18-29 years with Graves' hyperthyroidism. CDR3s leave out the opening cysteine and the closing phenylalanine or tryptophan. D genes are given only for firm matches. The size entry is marked missing in some rows and otherwise reads once, few, many or a size class.

clone_size,d_call,v_call,j_call,cdr3_aa
many,TRBD1,TRBV9,TRBJ1-2,ASSRKGGAYGYT
many,-,TRBV28,TRBJ2-7,ATTGRGGEQY
many,-,TRBV20-1,TRBJ2-2,SVATGNTGELF
many,-,TRBV7-2,TRBJ2-7,ASSLWRATYEQY
many,-,TRBV6-5,TRBJ2-2,ASSYGGTGELF
many,TRBD1,TRBV29-1,TRBJ2-5,SGDRGETQY
many,TRBD1,TRBV20-1,TRBJ2-5,SARGQGVSRSQETQY
many,TRBD1,TRBV20-1,TRBJ1-2,SAAGTGGLRGYT
many,TRBD2,TRBV6-5,TRBJ2-4,ASSYGGGASKNIQY
many,-,TRBV12-3/TRBV12-4,TRBJ1-1,ASSFVTVNTEAF
many,TRBD1,TRBV6-1,TRBJ2-7,ASRFGQGVTTGQY
few,TRBD2,TRBV12-3/TRBV12-4,TRBJ2-7,ASSSGGSSGGFYEQY
few,TRBD2,TRBV5-1,TRBJ2-2,ASSPWTSGGANTGELF
many,-,TRBV6-1,TRBJ1-6,ASDRGSLGSPLH
many,TRBD2,TRBV12-3/TRBV12-4,TRBJ2-7,ASSSGLANYEQY
many,TRBD1,TRBV12-3/TRBV12-4,TRBJ1-2,ASSLGDRASFNYGYT
many,-,TRBV20-1,TRBJ1-5,SARSPRTLNQPQH
many,-,TRBV12-3/TRBV12-4,TRBJ2-2,ASTIRGLNTGELF
-,-,TRBV4-2,TRBJ2-7,ASSQEQTLYEQY
many,TRBD1,TRBV6-1,TRBJ1-1,ASSVFQNRGLNTEAF
many,TRBD2,TRBV27,TRBJ2-7,ASSSQGGGEQY
many,-,TRBV15,TRBJ2-7,ATSRDRHEQY
many,TRBD1,TRBV20-1,TRBJ2-7,SARSGTGGFYEQY
-,-,TRBV12-3/TRBV12-4,TRBJ2-1,ASQYFSYNEQF
many,TRBD2,TRBV20-1,TRBJ2-5,SASIAGGQETQY
many,-,TRBV20-1,TRBJ1-1,SARARRSNTEAF
few,-,TRBV3-1,TRBJ2-7,ASSQGHPGGQY
-,-,TRBV12-3/TRBV12-4,TRBJ2-7,ASSLEPAEQY
many,-,TRBV15,TRBJ1-5,ATSRWGGRQPQH
-,-,TRBV6-2/TRBV6-3,TRBJ2-7,ASIQDREGEQY
many,TRBD1,TRBV20-1,TRBJ2-5,SATDRGETQY
many,-,TRBV6-1,TRBJ1-1,ASSSEISMDTEAF
many,TRBD1,TRBV2,TRBJ1-2,ASSVSAGTGAGYT
many,-,TRBV15,TRBJ1-5,ATSRPGDQPQH
many,-,TRBV9,TRBJ1-5,ASSVAGQSNQPQH
many,-,TRBV9,TRBJ2-5,ASSLGRQGQTQY
few,-,TRBV4-2,TRBJ2-2,ASSRGLANTGELF
-,TRBD1,TRBV20-1,TRBJ1-3,SAKAGGGNTIY
many,-,TRBV28,TRBJ2-7,ASSSPGAREQY
-,TRBD1,TRBV5-1,TRBJ1-2,ASSLDGTGSNGYT
many,-,TRBV20-1,TRBJ1-1,SARSGAGDTEAF
many,-,TRBV6-1,TRBJ1-1,ASSSGGSEAF
many,-,TRBV20-1,TRBJ1-2,SARDGVSVYGYT
many,TRBD1,TRBV12-5,TRBJ2-5,ASVGQGRETQY
many,-,TRBV12-3/TRBV12-4,TRBJ2-2,ASSLRGAVTGELF
many,-,TRBV20-1,TRBJ2-7,SARASGLIYEQY
few,TRBD2,TRBV5-5,TRBJ2-3,ASSVGRLDTQY
-,-,TRBV19,TRBJ2-7,ASGVSQYEQY
-,-,TRBV6-2/TRBV6-3,TRBJ1-1,ASRDRPLSTEAF